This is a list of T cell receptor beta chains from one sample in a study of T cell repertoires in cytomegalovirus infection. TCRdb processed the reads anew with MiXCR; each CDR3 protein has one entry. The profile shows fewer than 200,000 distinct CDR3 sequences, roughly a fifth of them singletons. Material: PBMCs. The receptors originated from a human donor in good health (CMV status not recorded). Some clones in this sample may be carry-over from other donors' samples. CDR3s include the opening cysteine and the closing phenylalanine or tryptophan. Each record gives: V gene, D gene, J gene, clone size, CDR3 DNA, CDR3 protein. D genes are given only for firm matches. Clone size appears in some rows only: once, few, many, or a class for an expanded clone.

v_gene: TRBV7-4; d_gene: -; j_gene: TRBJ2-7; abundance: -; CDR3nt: TGCTTCCCGGGGGCCACCTACGAGCAGTACTTC; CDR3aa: CFPGATYEQYF
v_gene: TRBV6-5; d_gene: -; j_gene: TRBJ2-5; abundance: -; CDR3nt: TGTGCCACCAGCGCATCTTACCAAGAGACCCAGTACTTC; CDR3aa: CATSASYQETQYF
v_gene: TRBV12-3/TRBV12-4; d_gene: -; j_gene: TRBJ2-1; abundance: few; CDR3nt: TGTGCCAGCATTCCCCGGTACTACAATGAGCAGTTCTTC; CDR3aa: CASIPRYYNEQFF
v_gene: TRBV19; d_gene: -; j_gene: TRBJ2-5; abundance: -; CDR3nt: TGTCCCAGTAGTATCGATTCAAAAGAGACCCAGTACTTC; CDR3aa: CPSSIDSKETQYF
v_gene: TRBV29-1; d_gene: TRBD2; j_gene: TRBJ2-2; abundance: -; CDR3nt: TGCAGCGCTCTAGCGGGGGGTAACGGGGAGCTGTTTTTT; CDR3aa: CSALAGGNGELFF
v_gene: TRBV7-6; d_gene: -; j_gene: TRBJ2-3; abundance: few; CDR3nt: TGTGCCAGCAGCTATAGGGAGGGGGCAGATACGCAGTATTTT; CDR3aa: CASSYREGADTQYF
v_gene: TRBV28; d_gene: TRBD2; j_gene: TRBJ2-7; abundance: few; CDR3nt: TGTGCCAGCAGGGGGACTAGAGGGAACTACGAGCAGTACTTC; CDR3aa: CASRGTRGNYEQYF
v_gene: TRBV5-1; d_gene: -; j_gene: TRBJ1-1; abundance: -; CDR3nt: TGCGCCAGCAGCTTGGTTACCACTGCTAACACTGAAGCTTTCTTT; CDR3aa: CASSLVTTANTEAFF
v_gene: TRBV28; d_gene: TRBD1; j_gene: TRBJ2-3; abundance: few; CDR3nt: TGTGCCAGCATTAGGGACAGGGCCACAGATACGCAGTATTTT; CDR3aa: CASIRDRATDTQYF
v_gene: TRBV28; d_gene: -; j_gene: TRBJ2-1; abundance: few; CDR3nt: TGTGCCAGCAGTATACCACACGGCAATGAGCAGTTCTTC; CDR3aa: CASSIPHGNEQFF
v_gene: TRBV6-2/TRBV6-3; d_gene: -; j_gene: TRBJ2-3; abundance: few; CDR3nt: TGTGCCAGCAGGGAGCAGGCAGATTTCACAGATACGCAGTATTTT; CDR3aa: CASREQADFTDTQYF
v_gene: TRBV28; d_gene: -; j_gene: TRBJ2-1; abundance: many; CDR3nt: TGTGCCAGCAGTTCCCAACTGGGGTACAATGAGCAGTTCTTC; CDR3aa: CASSSQLGYNEQFF
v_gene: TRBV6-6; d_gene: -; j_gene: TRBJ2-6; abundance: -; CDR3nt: TGTGCCAGCAGTTACCCGACTGGAATGGGGGCCAACGTCCTGACTTTC; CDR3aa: CASSYPTGMGANVLTF
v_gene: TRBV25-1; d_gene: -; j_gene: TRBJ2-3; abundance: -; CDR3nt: TGTGCCAGCGGTAGGTTCGGTACAGATACGCAGTATTTT; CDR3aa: CASGRFGTDTQYF
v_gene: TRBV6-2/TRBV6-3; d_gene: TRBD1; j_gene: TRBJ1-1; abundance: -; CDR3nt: TGTGCCAGCAGTTACCACCGGGACAGGGGGTCGGAAGCTTTCTTT; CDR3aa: CASSYHRDRGSEAFF
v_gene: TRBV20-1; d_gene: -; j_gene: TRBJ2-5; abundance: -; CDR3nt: TGCAGTGCTAGGGCCAGAGGAGAGACCCAGTACTTC; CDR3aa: CSARARGETQYF
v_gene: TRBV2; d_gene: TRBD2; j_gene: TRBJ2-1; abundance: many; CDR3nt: TGTGCCAGCAGTGAAGCACTAGCGGGAGGGAATGAGCAGTTCTTC; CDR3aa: CASSEALAGGNEQFF
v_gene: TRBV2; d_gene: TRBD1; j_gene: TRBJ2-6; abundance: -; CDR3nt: TGTGCCAGCAGTCAGCCGGGACAGGGTTCAACGTTGGGGGCCAACGTCCTGACTTTC; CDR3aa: CASSQPGQGSTLGANVLTF
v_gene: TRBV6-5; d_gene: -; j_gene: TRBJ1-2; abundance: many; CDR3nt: TGTGCCAGCAGGAACGGTGGCTACACCTTC; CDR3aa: CASRNGGYTF
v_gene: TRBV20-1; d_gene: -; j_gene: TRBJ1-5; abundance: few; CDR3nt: TGCAGTGCTAGGAGGGCGACGGGGGAGGGGAGCAATCAGCCCCAGCATTTT; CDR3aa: CSARRATGEGSNQPQHF
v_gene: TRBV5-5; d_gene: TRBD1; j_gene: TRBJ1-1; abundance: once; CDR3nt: TGTGCCAGCAGCTGGGGACAGGCCATGAACACTGAAGCTTTCTTT; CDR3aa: CASSWGQAMNTEAFF
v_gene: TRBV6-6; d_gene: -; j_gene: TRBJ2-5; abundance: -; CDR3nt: TGTGCCAGCCATGACCCAGGCAGAGCAACCCAAGAGACCCAGTACTTC; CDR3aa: CASHDPGRATQETQYF
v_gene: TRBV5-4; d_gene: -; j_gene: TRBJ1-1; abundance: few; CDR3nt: TGTGCCAGCAGCTTGGGGGACACGGGCTGGCCTGAAGCTTTCTTT; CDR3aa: CASSLGDTGWPEAFF
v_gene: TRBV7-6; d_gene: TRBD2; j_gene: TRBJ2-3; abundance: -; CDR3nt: TGTGCCAGCAGAGATAGCGGGGGGAGCACAGATACGCAGTATTTT; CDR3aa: CASRDSGGSTDTQYF
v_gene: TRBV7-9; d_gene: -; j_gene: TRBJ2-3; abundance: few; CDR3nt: TGTGCCAGCATACCGAACGGGGGAGGCACAGATACGCAGTATTTT; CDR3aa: CASIPNGGGTDTQYF
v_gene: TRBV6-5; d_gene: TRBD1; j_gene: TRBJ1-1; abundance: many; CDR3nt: TGTGCCAGCAGTTACTCTCGTACAGGGGGCACTGAAGCTTTCTTT; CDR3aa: CASSYSRTGGTEAFF
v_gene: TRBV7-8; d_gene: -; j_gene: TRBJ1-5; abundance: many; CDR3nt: TGTGCCAGCAGTTGGGAGGGGGACGGCAATCAGCCCCAGCATTTT; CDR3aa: CASSWEGDGNQPQHF
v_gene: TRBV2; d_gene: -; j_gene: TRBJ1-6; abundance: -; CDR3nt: TGTGCCAGCAGTGATTTTTCGGGGTCCGGTAATTCACCCCTCCACTTT; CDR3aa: CASSDFSGSGNSPLHF
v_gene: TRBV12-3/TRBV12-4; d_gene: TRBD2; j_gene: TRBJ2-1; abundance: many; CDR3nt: TGTGCCAGCTGGGGCGGGAGGCCCGCCAATGAGCAGTTCTTC; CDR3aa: CASWGGRPANEQFF
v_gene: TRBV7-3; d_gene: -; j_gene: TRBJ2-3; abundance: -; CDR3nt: TGTGCCAGCAGCTATGGGACTTCCTCTACGCAGTATTTT; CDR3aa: CASSYGTSSTQYF
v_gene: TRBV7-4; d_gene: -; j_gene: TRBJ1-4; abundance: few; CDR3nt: TGTGCCAGCAGCTTAGCGTTCGGGATGGAAACTAATGAAAAACTGTTTTTT; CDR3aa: CASSLAFGMETNEKLFF
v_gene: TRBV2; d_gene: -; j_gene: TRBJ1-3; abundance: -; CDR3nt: TGTGCCAGCAGTCTACAGGGAAACTCTGGAAACACCATATATTTT; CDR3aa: CASSLQGNSGNTIYF
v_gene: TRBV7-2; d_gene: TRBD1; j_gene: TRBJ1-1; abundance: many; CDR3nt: TGTGCCAGCAGCTTCCAGACAGGGGGGGACACTGAAGCTTTCTTT; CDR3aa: CASSFQTGGDTEAFF
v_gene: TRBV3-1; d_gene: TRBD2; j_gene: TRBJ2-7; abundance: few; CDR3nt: TGTGCCAGCAGCCCGAGCGGGGACTACGAGCAGTACTTC; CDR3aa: CASSPSGDYEQYF
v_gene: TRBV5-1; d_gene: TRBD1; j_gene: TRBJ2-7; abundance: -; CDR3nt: TGCGCCAGCACATTACTTTGGACAGGGCCCTACGAGCAGTACTTC; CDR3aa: CASTLLWTGPYEQYF
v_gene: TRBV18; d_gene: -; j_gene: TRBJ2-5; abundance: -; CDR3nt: TGTGCCAGCTCAAGGATCCAAGAGACCCAGTACTTC; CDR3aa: CASSRIQETQYF
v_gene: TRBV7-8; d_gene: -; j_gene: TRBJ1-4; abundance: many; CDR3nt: TGTGCCAGCAGCTCGGACATGGACGGAAATGAAAAACTGTTTTTT; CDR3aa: CASSSDMDGNEKLFF
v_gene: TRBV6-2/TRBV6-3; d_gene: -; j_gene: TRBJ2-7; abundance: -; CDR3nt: TGTGCCAGCAGTTGGTACAGCTTCTCCTACGAGCAGTACTTC; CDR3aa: CASSWYSFSYEQYF
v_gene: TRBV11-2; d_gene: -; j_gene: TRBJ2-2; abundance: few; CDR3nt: TGTGCCAGCAGCTTAACCACCGGGGAGCTGTTTTTT; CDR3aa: CASSLTTGELFF
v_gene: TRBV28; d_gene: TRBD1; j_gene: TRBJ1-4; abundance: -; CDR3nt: TGTGCCACCCAACAGGGGAATAATGAAAAACTGTTTTTT; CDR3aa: CATQQGNNEKLFF
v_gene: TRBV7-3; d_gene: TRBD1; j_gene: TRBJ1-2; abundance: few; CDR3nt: TGTGCCAGCAGTTCCGGGACAGGAGACTATGGCTACACCTTC; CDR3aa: CASSSGTGDYGYTF
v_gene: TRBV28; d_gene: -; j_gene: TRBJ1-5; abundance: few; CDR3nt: TGTGCCAGCAGGAATCGGGCACCCCAGCCCCAGCATTTT; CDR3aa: CASRNRAPQPQHF
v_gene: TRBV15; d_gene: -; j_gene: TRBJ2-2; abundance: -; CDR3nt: TGTGCCACCAGCAGCGTTGAGGGGGGGGGGAACACCGGGGAGCTGTTTTTT; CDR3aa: CATSSVEGGGNTGELFF
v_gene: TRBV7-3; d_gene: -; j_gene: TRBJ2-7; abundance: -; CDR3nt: TGTGCCAGCAGCTTACGACGGACGGACCTATCCTACGAGCAGTACTTC; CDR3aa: CASSLRRTDLSYEQYF
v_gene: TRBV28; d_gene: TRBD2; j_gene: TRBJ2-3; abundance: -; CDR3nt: TGTGCCAGCAGTACGGGGGGGGTCACAGATACGCAGTATTTT; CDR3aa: CASSTGGVTDTQYF
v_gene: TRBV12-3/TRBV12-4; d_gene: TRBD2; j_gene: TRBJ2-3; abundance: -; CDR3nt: TGTGCCAGCAGTTTAGCGGGAGGGGTAACAGATACGCAGTATTTT; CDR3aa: CASSLAGGVTDTQYF
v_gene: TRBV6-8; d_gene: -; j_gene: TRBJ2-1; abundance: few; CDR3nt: TGTGCCAGCAGTTACCGGGGTGTCTCCTACAATGAGCAGTTCTTC; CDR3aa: CASSYRGVSYNEQFF
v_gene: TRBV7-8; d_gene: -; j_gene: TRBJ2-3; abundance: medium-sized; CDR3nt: TGTGCCAGCAGCTTTTTTAAGGGTGTGCAGTATTTT; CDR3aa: CASSFFKGVQYF
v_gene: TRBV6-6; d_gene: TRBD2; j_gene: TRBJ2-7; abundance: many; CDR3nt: TGTGCCAGCAGAGCCCGGGGGGAAGACTCCTACGAGCAGTACTTC; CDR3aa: CASRARGEDSYEQYF
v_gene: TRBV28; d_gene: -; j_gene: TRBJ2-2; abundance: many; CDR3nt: TGTGCCAGCAGTCCTATAAACCCGGGCGACTACACCGGGGAGCTGTTTTTT; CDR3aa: CASSPINPGDYTGELFF
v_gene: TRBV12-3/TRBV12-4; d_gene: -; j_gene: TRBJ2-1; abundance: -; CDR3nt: TGTGCCAGCAGTAGTACCGGGACTGCCAATGAGCAGTTCTTC; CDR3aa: CASSSTGTANEQFF
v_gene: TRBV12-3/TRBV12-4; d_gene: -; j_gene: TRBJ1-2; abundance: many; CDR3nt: TGTGCCAGCAGCCTCCGGGCGGATTATGGCTACACCTTC; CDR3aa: CASSLRADYGYTF
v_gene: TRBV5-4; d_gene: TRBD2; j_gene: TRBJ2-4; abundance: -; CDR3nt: TGTGCCAGCAGCTTAACACCTCGTAGCGGGGGCCCAGGTTATGACATTCAGTACTTC; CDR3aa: CASSLTPRSGGPGYDIQYF